Listed below are T cell receptor beta chains from one sample, sequenced in a study of blood T cell repertoires in COVID-19. Sequenced by immunoSEQ multiplex PCR; TCRdb stores in-frame clones only, minus some. In the table there are around 480,000 clones, approximately 89% of which are singletons. The sample taken for sequencing was peripheral blood. The origin of the receptors is a woman aged 50 to 60 with COVID-19, enrolled during active disease. CDR3s include the opening cysteine and the closing phenylalanine or tryptophan. A D gene is named only where the DNA matches it firmly. Clone size is stated in some rows and not others, as once, few, many or a class when expanded.

TRBD2	TRBV3-1/TRBV3-2	TRBJ2-7	-	CASNQLTSGDYEQYF	TGTGCCAGCAACCAGCTGACTAGCGGGGACTACGAGCAGTACTTC
TRBD2	TRBV13	TRBJ2-7	-	CASSPKWTSGPAYEQYF	TGTGCCAGCAGCCCCAAGTGGACTAGCGGGCCCGCCTACGAGCAGTACTTC
TRBD1	TRBV6-2/TRBV6-3	TRBJ1-4	-	CASSLAGTGAKKLFF	TGTGCCAGCAGCCTCGCCGGGACAGGGGCGAAAAAACTGTTTTTT
-	TRBV10-3	TRBJ2-2	once	CAISDLTGPGELFF	TGTGCCATCAGTGATCTCACAGGGCCCGGGGAGCTGTTTTTT
-	TRBV14	TRBJ1-4	once	CASSQPDEKLFF	TGTGCCAGCAGCCAACCGGATGAAAAACTGTTTTTT
-	TRBV10-3	TRBJ2-7	once	CAISEGLTGEQYF	TGTGCCATCAGTGAGGGGCTAACGGGAGAGCAGTACTTC
-	TRBV28	TRBJ1-4	few	CASSLPPGRAVEKLFF	TGTGCCAGCAGTTTGCCTCCTGGGAGGGCGGTGGAAAAACTGTTTTTT
TRBD1	TRBV6-6	TRBJ1-6	-	CASSQGQGNPSPLHF	TGTGCCAGCAGTCAGGGACAGGGTAACCCTTCACCCCTCCACTTT
TRBD1	TRBV5-1	TRBJ1-3	-	CASSPRQGVSGNTIYF	TGCGCCAGCAGCCCCCGACAGGGGGTCTCTGGAAACACCATATATTTT
-	TRBV11-3	TRBJ2-3	-	CASSSRGGGTDTQYF	TGTGCCAGCAGCTCGAGAGGGGGAGGCACAGATACGCAGTATTTT
TRBD1	TRBV5-6	TRBJ1-6	-	CASSPGGIRSPLHF	TGTGCCAGCAGCCCAGGGGGAATAAGATCACCCCTCCACTTT
-	TRBV7-9	TRBJ1-5	-	CASSPTGRQPQHF	TGTGCCAGCAGCCCTACAGGGCGTCAGCCCCAGCATTTT
TRBD1	TRBV5-6	TRBJ1-2	-	CASSLGQGVIGYTF	TGTGCCAGCAGCTTGGGACAGGGCGTTATAGGCTACACCTTC
TRBD1	TRBV2	TRBJ2-7	-	CASSLDRVTYEQYF	TGTGCCAGCAGTTTAGACAGGGTCACCTACGAGCAGTACTTC
TRBD2	TRBV30	TRBJ2-3	-	CAWTPGLAGRGDTQYF	TGTGCCTGGACCCCGGGACTAGCGGGGAGGGGAGATACGCAGTATTTT
TRBD1	TRBV15	TRBJ1-4	-	CATSRGGGSEKLFF	TGTGCCACCAGCAGAGGAGGGGGCTCTGAAAAACTGTTTTTT
-	TRBV6-4	TRBJ2-1	-	CASSTGTFNEQFF	TGTGCCAGCAGTACCGGGACTTTCAATGAGCAGTTCTTC
TRBD2	TRBV5-1	TRBJ2-1	-	CASSLGLAASNEQFF	TGCGCCAGCAGCCTGGGACTAGCGGCCTCCAATGAGCAGTTCTTC
-	TRBV3-1/TRBV3-2	TRBJ2-3	-	CASRGVSTDTQYF	TGTGCCAGCAGAGGGGTCTCCACAGATACGCAGTATTTT
TRBD1	TRBV4-1	TRBJ1-2	few	CASSSPGTGRYGYTF	TGCGCCAGCAGCTCACCCGGGACAGGGCGCTATGGCTACACCTTC
TRBD2	TRBV30	TRBJ2-7	-	CAWSGGGADEQYF	TGTGCCTGGAGCGGCGGGGGGGCCGACGAGCAGTACTTC
-	TRBV7-8	TRBJ1-2	-	CASSLASGRGNYGYTF	TGTGCCAGCAGCTTAGCATCCGGCAGGGGAAACTATGGCTACACCTTC
-	TRBV5-1	TRBJ2-3	-	CASSLGLSTDTQYF	TGCGCCAGCAGCTTAGGACTTAGCACAGATACGCAGTATTTT
TRBD1	TRBV4-1	TRBJ1-5	many	CASSQDRTGRIAPHF	TGCGCCAGCAGCCAAGATAGGACAGGGCGGATCGCCCCGCATTTT
-	TRBV14	TRBJ2-1	-	CASSQDWGLSGNEQFF	TGTGCCAGCAGCCAAGATTGGGGACTCTCGGGGAATGAGCAGTTCTTC
TRBD1	TRBV5-6	TRBJ1-1	-	CASSSTGGITEAFF	TGTGCCAGCAGCTCTACAGGGGGTATCACTGAAGCTTTCTTT
-	TRBV18	TRBJ1-2	-	CASSPDGGANYGYTF	TGTGCCAGCTCACCGGACGGGGGAGCTAACTATGGCTACACCTTC
TRBD2	TRBV5-1	TRBJ2-7	-	CASSSGLAGGYEQYF	TGCGCCAGCAGCTCGGGACTAGCGGGGGGCTACGAGCAGTACTTC
-	TRBV29-1	TRBJ1-1	few	CSALQVTEAFF	TGCAGTGCATTACAGGTTACTGAAGCTTTCTTT
TRBD1	TRBV19	TRBJ1-2	-	CATRAGTGGILIEGYTF	TGTGCCACTCGTGCCGGGACAGGGGGCATTCTAATAGAGGGCTACACCTTC
-	TRBV19	TRBJ1-1	-	CASSIGHVNTEAFF	TGTGCCAGTAGTATAGGACATGTCAACACTGAAGCTTTCTTT
-	TRBV5-1	TRBJ1-2	-	CASSPGWGDHTF	TGCGCCAGCAGCCCGGGGTGGGGGGACCACACCTTC
-	TRBV5-1	TRBJ1-1	-	CASSLAGGWVNTEAFF	TGCGCCAGCAGCTTGGCTGGGGGGTGGGTGAACACTGAAGCTTTCTTT
TRBD1	TRBV6-5	TRBJ2-7	once	CASSRGTGVPYEQYF	TGTGCCAGCAGCCGTGGGACAGGGGTCCCCTACGAGCAGTACTTC
TRBD1	TRBV5-1	TRBJ2-7	-	CASSQTRTGTYEQYF	TGCGCCAGCAGTCAGACCCGGACAGGGACCTACGAGCAGTACTTC
TRBD2	TRBV2	TRBJ2-7	-	CASSFPLSGGSEEQYF	TGTGCCAGCAGCTTCCCACTTAGCGGGGGGTCGGAGGAGCAGTACTTC
TRBD1	TRBV27	TRBJ1-2	-	CASSDQDRAGGYTF	TGTGCCAGCAGTGATCAAGACAGGGCCGGCGGCTACACCTTC
TRBD2	TRBV6-5	TRBJ2-7	-	CASSYSRGGRGNEQYF	TGTGCCAGCAGTTACTCCCGGGGGGGCCGCGGTAACGAGCAGTACTTC
-	TRBV6-6	TRBJ1-4	-	CASSLAQGLNEKLFF	TGTGCCAGCAGTTTGGCACAGGGTCTTAATGAAAAACTGTTTTTT
TRBD2	TRBV5-4	TRBJ2-7	-	CASSSLGAGGDPREQYF	TGTGCCAGCAGCTCCCTTGGCGCGGGGGGCGACCCTCGCGAGCAGTACTTC
-	TRBV2	TRBJ1-2	-	CASTLPREDYGYTF	TGTGCCAGCACATTACCACGAGAGGACTATGGCTACACCTTC
-	TRBV19	TRBJ2-6	-	CASSIDLRGFVRANVLTF	TGTGCCAGTAGTATAGATCTGCGGGGTTTCGTAAGGGCCAACGTCCTGACTTTC
TRBD1	TRBV29-1	TRBJ2-1	-	CSVEWTGEQFF	TGCAGCGTTGAGTGGACAGGGGAGCAGTTCTTC
-	TRBV5-4	TRBJ1-5	few	CASSLRGSNQPQHF	TGTGCCAGCAGCTTACGGGGTAGCAATCAGCCCCAGCATTTT
-	TRBV11-2	TRBJ2-2	-	CASSLDQGGTTGELFF	TGTGCCAGCAGCTTAGATCAGGGGGGAACCACCGGGGAGCTGTTTTTT
TRBD1	TRBV6-5	TRBJ2-7	-	CASRPAGTVKNEQYF	TGTGCCAGCAGGCCTGCCGGGACAGTAAAAAACGAGCAGTACTTC
-	TRBV13	TRBJ1-3	-	CASSLTGNTIYF	TGTGCCAGCAGCCTTACAGGAAACACCATATATTTT
-	TRBV3-1/TRBV3-2	TRBJ1-1	-	CASSQDLQATEAFF	TGTGCCAGCAGCCAAGATCTCCAGGCCACTGAAGCTTTCTTT
-	TRBV7-9	TRBJ1-1	-	CASSFIRGEAFF	TGTGCCAGCAGCTTTATCCGGGGTGAAGCTTTCTTT
TRBD1	TRBV5-4	TRBJ1-6	once	CASSQDRVGDSPLHF	TGTGCCAGCAGCCAAGACAGGGTAGGGGATTCACCCCTCCACTTT
TRBD1	TRBV10-2	TRBJ1-5	once	CASSVGDRYQPQHF	TGCGCCAGCAGTGTGGGGGACAGATATCAGCCCCAGCATTTT
-	TRBV24-1	TRBJ2-3	-	CATSEAGHDTQYF	TGTGCCACCAGTGAGGCCGGACACGATACGCAGTATTTT
TRBD1	TRBV19	TRBJ2-6	-	CASSILTGGVGANVLTF	TGTGCCAGTAGTATATTAACAGGGGGAGTCGGGGCCAACGTCCTGACTTTC
-	TRBV5-6	TRBJ1-2	-	CASSLSWGPQNGYTF	TGTGCCAGCAGCTTATCCTGGGGGCCTCAGAATGGCTACACCTTC
TRBD1	TRBV27	TRBJ2-1	-	CASSLTPGQGTNEQFF	TGTGCCAGCAGCCTAACGCCGGGACAGGGGACCAATGAGCAGTTCTTC
-	TRBV5-1	TRBJ1-2	-	CASSLEGGGEGGYTF	TGCGCCAGCAGCTTGGAAGGCGGGGGCGAAGGTGGCTACACCTTC
-	TRBV7-8	TRBJ1-5	-	CASSLPIRGSNQPQHF	TGTGCCAGCAGCTTACCTATAAGGGGTAGCAATCAGCCCCAGCATTTT
TRBD1	TRBV28	TRBJ2-7	-	CASGNQGVYEQYF	TGTGCCAGCGGAAACCAGGGGGTGTACGAGCAGTACTTC
-	TRBV11-3	TRBJ2-1	-	CASSLDKDWNEQFF	TGTGCCAGCAGCTTAGATAAAGACTGGAATGAGCAGTTCTTC
-	TRBV3-1/TRBV3-2	TRBJ1-5	once	CASSPFIGNQPQHF	TGTGCCAGCAGCCCCTTCATAGGCAATCAGCCCCAGCATTTT